Below, 6 T cell receptor beta chains from the same sample are listed, as sequenced in a study of blood T cell repertoires in COVID-19. Sequencing used immunoSEQ multiplex PCR; TCRdb keeps in-frame clones, though not all of them. The table shows about 120,000 clones, with about 89% occurring only once. Material for sequencing was peripheral blood. These receptors originate from a human donor with acute or convalescent COVID-19. The donor label of this sample is uncertain.

The DNA for the CDR3 is TGTGCCAGCAGCCAAGGGGCAGGGGTTGAATATGGCTACACCTTC. Its translation: CASSQGAGVEYGYTF. The chain couples TRBV3-1 (or the pseudogene TRBV3-2) to TRBJ1-2, with D maybe TRBD1 (6 bases). Trimming cost V 1 base and J 5 bases, with 14 bases left between them. The CDR3 runs to 15 residues. The germline gives CDR1 LGHDT, CDR2 YNNKEL (reference sequence).

This clone was counted a single time. The chain recombines TRBV28 with TRBJ2-1, with 8 bases that match TRBD2. CDR3 length: 15 residues. V lost 6 bases to trimming and J lost 6 bases; unmatched junction nucleotides: 10. Germline assignment: CDR1 MDHEN and CDR2 SYDVKM. CDR3 nucleotide sequence: TGTGCCAGCAGCGGGGCAGGGACTAGTTCCAATGAGCAGTTCTTC. This translates into CASSGAGTSSNEQFF.

This clone was detected a few times. V and J are TRBV6-1 and TRBJ2-1; D uncertain. Germline V gene data show CDR1 as MNHNS and CDR2 as SASEGT. V was clipped by 0 bases and J by 6 bases, with 6 bases between them. CDR3 length: 13 amino acids. In nucleotides, the CDR3 is TGTGCCAGCAGTGAAGCGTGGAGCAATGAGCAGTTCTTC. Translated: CASSEAWSNEQFF.

A single count supports this clone. The chain couples TRBV13 to TRBJ2-5; 7 bases map to TRBD1. Germline trimming cut 5 bases from V and 2 bases from J; bases unmatched to any gene: 11. The CDR3 runs to 16 residues. In germline, CDR1 is PRHDT, CDR2 FYEKMQ (reference sequence). The CDR3 sequence is CASSILLGQVQETQYF. DNA of the CDR3: TGTGCCAGCAGCATCCTCCTTGGACAGGTACAAGAGACCCAGTACTTC.

The chain uses TRBV3-1 (or the pseudogene TRBV3-2) and TRBJ1-6; D remains ambiguous. The CDR3 runs 15 residues. Germline V CDR1 and CDR2: LGHDT, YNNKEL (reference sequence). V lost 2 bases to trimming and J lost 9 bases, with 14 bases between them. CDR3 region: CASSQSVGLASPLHF. CDR3 DNA sequence: TGTGCCAGCAGCCAATCGGTTGGGTTAGCTTCACCCCTCCACTTT.

This clone was detected only once. V is TRBV5-1 and J is TRBJ2-3; 9 nucleotides line up with TRBD1. V was clipped by 3 bases and J by 4 bases; unmatched bases: 6. The CDR3 spans 15 residues. CDR1 is SGHRS and CDR2 is YFSETQ in the germline V gene. CDR3 in amino acids: CASSSIQGAADTQYF. CDR3 DNA sequence: TGCGCCAGCAGCTCGATACAGGGGGCCGCAGATACGCAGTATTTT.